These 20 T cell receptor beta chains were all obtained from the same sample, sequenced in a study of T cell clonotyping in hematopoietic cell transplantation. Noted time point: recipient sample about 28 days before transplant, after cytoreduction. The table came from immunoSEQ multiplex PCR; TCRdb's copy has only in-frame clones and leaves some out. This table has over 8,000 clones, around 90% appearing once. The sample consisted of peripheral blood mononuclear cells, taken before stem cell transplant. Source of these receptors: a woman aged 50 to 65 with chronic myeloid leukemia. Some clones in this sample may be carry-over from other donors' samples.

This clone was seen a handful of times. The chain combines TRBV5-6 with TRBJ2-7, with 7 bases matching TRBD2. Germline lookup yields CDR1 SGHDT and CDR2 YYEEEE. The ends lost 4 bases at V and 2 bases at J; junction bases unmatched: 9. The CDR3 consists of 15 residues. The CDR3 sequence: CASSRDYTTPYEQYF. Written as DNA, the CDR3 is TGTGCCAGCAGCCGGGACTACACAACGCCCTACGAGCAGTACTTC.

V usage is TRBV6-5 and J usage is TRBJ2-1; D is uncertain. Deletions cut 5 bases from V and 5 bases from J, with 13 bases between. This CDR3 comprises 14 residues. In germline, CDR1 is MNHEY, CDR2 SVGAGI. The CDR3 here is CASSRDTTHNEQFF. The CDR3 DNA follows: TGTGCCAGCAGTCGAGACACGACCCACAATGAGCAGTTCTTC.

The chain recombines TRBV9 with TRBJ1-5, with D unclear. Trimming left V 0 bases short and J 2 bases short, with 9 bases between. The CDR3 runs to 15 residues. Germline CDR1 and CDR2: SGDLS and YYNGEE. CDR3 sequence reads: CASSVGGNGNQPQHF. For the CDR3, the DNA is TGTGCCAGCAGCGTAGGGGGAAACGGCAATCAGCCCCAGCATTTT.

This clone is a singleton in its sample. The chain employs TRBV6-1 and TRBJ2-7; 9 positions agree with TRBD2. The CDR3 is made up of 16 amino acids. The V and J ends lost 0 bases and 2 bases, in that order; junction bases with no gene match: 5. Germline loops: CDR1 MNHNS, CDR2 SASEGT. The CDR3 spells CASSEASLAGAYEQYF. Written as DNA, the CDR3 is TGTGCCAGCAGTGAAGCGTCACTAGCGGGTGCCTACGAGCAGTACTTC.

The V and J genes are TRBV6-6 and TRBJ1-1; no clear D gene. Germline V lookup: CDR1 MNHNY, CDR2 SVGAGI (reference sequence). V lost 2 bases and J 6 bases, leaving 4 bases between the germline ends. This CDR3 has 11 residues. CDR3 sequence (DNA): TGTGCCAGCAGTTACGTCTCTGAAGCTTTCTTT. Protein product: CASSYVSEAFF.

The genes are TRBV11-2 and TRBJ2-2; D unresolved. Germline assignment: CDR1 SGHAT and CDR2 FQNNGV. The CDR3 has 12 residues. V was cut by 1 base and J by 6 bases, with 3 bases left in between. The CDR3 is CASSLGSGELFF. CDR3 bases: TGTGCCAGCAGCTTAGGGTCCGGGGAGCTGTTTTTT.

The V call is TRBV30, the J call TRBJ2-5; 10 nucleotides agree with TRBD2. Per the germline V gene, CDR1 is GTSNPN and CDR2 is SVGIG (reference sequence). J was trimmed by 5 bases and V by 2 bases; bases with no gene match: 2. The CDR3 runs 13 residues. The CDR3 is CAWSLAGVETQYF. CDR3 sequence (DNA): TGTGCCTGGAGTCTAGCGGGAGTTGAGACCCAGTACTTC.

The J gene is TRBJ2-6, the V gene TRBV19, with D tentatively TRBD2 (6 bases). CDR1 and CDR2 from the germline V gene are LNHDA and SQIVND (reference sequence). Trimming stripped 4 bases from V and 2 bases from J, with 12 bases between. CDR3 length: 16 residues. Written as DNA, the CDR3 is TGTGCCAGTAGTACCCCGCCGGGGGCTGGGGCCAACGTCCTGACTTTC. This sequence encodes CASSTPPGAGANVLTF. The variable domain in full, with the rest retrieved from reference TRBV19 and TRBJ2-6, is DGGITQSPKYLFRKEGQNVTLSCEQNLNHDAMYWYRQDPGQGLRLIYYSQIVNDFQKGDIAEGYSVSREKKESFPLTVTSAQKNPTAFYLCASSTPPGAGANVLTFGAGSRLTVL.

The chain employs TRBV7-2 and TRBJ2-3, with TRBD2 matching over 9 bases. After removal of 5 bases from V and 3 bases from J, the junction contained 9 bases not matched to a gene. This CDR3 spans 16 amino acids. Germline-derived CDR1 and CDR2 are SGHTA and FQGNSA. The CDR3 spells CASSPFSGSHTDTQYF. CDR3 nucleotides: TGTGCCAGCAGCCCCTTTAGCGGGAGTCATACAGATACGCAGTATTTT.

The chain uses TRBV10-3 and TRBJ1-2; D gene uncertain. There are 13 residues in the CDR3. Germline assignment: CDR1 ENHRY and CDR2 SYGVKD. V was pared by 4 bases and J by 7 bases, with 13 bases between. In DNA form, the CDR3 reads TGTGCCATCAGTGGCATTCGGGAAGCTGGCTACACCTTC. Translated: CAISGIREAGYTF.

The chain combines TRBV30 with TRBJ2-7; D tentatively reads TRBD1 or TRBD2 (5 bases each). Germline V gene lookup returns CDR1 GTSNPN and CDR2 SVGIG (reference sequence). The V end was cut by 8 bases, the J end by 6 bases, with 17 bases between. The CDR3 sequence is 12 residues long. CDR3 sequence: CAGQLNGGEQYF. The CDR3, as DNA: TGTGCCGGCCAGTTGAATGGGGGCGAGCAGTACTTC.

The chain couples TRBV7-3 to TRBJ2-1; perhaps TRBD2 as D (6 bases). V was pared by 5 bases and J by 0 bases, with 14 bases between. This CDR3 spans 16 amino acids. The germline V gene encodes CDR1 SGHTA and CDR2 FQGTGA. CDR3 sequence (DNA): TGTGCCAGCAGCCTTTCTGCGGGGCCCTCCTACAATGAGCAGTTCTTC. Amino acids: CASSLSAGPSYNEQFF. The variable domain in full, with the rest retrieved from reference TRBV7-3 and TRBJ2-1, is GAGVSQTPSNKVTEKGKYVELRCDPISGHTALYWYRQSLGQGPEFLIYFQGTGAADDSGLPNDRFFAVRPEGSVSTLKIQRTERGDSAVYLCASSLSAGPSYNEQFFGPGTRLTVL.

V and J are TRBV6-1 and TRBJ1-5, with D maybe TRBD1 (5 bases). The V gene's germline CDR1 is MNHNS and CDR2 SASEGT. This CDR3 region has 14 residues. Trimming pared 10 bases from V and 2 bases from J, leaving 15 bases between. The CDR3 DNA follows: TGTGCCACTGGGGGGGGATACGGCAATCAGCCCCAGCATTTT. Translated, it gives CATGGGYGNQPQHF.

The rearrangement uses TRBV11-1 and TRBJ2-1; 13 bases fit TRBD2. The V gene end was trimmed by 5 bases and the J gene end by 4 bases; junction bases not matched to a gene: 5. In germline, CDR1 is SGHAT, CDR2 FQDESV (reference sequence). The CDR3 covers 16 residues. The CDR3 DNA follows: TGTGCCAGCAGCCCTGGGACTAGCGGGACTTACAATGAGCAGTTCTTC. Amino acid sequence: CASSPGTSGTYNEQFF.

The chain carries TRBV7-8 and TRBJ2-1, with D tentatively TRBD2 (6 bases). V gave up 7 bases and J gave up 0 bases, with 25 bases separating them. Germline V lookup: CDR1 SGHVS, CDR2 FQNEAQ. This CDR3 comprises 19 residues. CDR3 amino acids: CASIEAARSGVSSYNEQFF. In DNA form, the CDR3 reads TGTGCCAGCATCGAAGCCGCACGGTCGGGGGTCAGCTCCTACAATGAGCAGTTCTTC.

This clone was observed a handful of times. V gene TRBV27 combines with J gene TRBJ1-3; D is unclear. Germline V CDR1 and CDR2: MNHEY, SMNVEV (reference sequence). V lost 2 bases and J lost 4, with 12 bases in between. The CDR3 is 15 amino acids. The CDR3 is CASSLRATRGNTIYF. The CDR3 coding sequence is TGTGCCAGCAGTTTAAGGGCAACGAGGGGAAACACCATATATTTT.

V is TRBV19 and J is TRBJ2-5; weak D call: TRBD1 (6 bases). The CDR3 is 13 residues long. V lost 0 bases and J lost 5, with 7 bases in between. The germline gives CDR1 LNHDA, CDR2 SQIVND (reference sequence). CDR3 in amino acids: CASSIDRGETQYF. DNA for the CDR3: TGTGCCAGTAGTATAGACAGGGGTGAGACCCAGTACTTC.

The chain combines TRBV7-9 with TRBJ1-2, with D uncertain. Trimming took 3 bases from V and 3 from J, leaving 5 bases between them. Germline CDR1 SEHNR, CDR2 FQNEAQ (reference sequence). This CDR3 has 12 amino acids. This chain's CDR3 is CASSFWDYGYTF. The CDR3 DNA reads TGTGCCAGCAGCTTTTGGGACTATGGCTACACCTTC.

V and J are TRBV5-6 and TRBJ2-1, with 9 bases matching TRBD1. Trimming cost V 7 bases and J 5 bases; bases outside gene matches: 7. The CDR3 extends over 14 amino acids. In germline, CDR1 is SGHDT, CDR2 YYEEEE. Here the CDR3 reads CASLGTGWNNEQFF. The CDR3 bases are TGTGCCAGCTTGGGGACAGGGTGGAACAATGAGCAGTTCTTC.

This chain links TRBV28 with TRBJ1-2; a possible D gene is TRBD1 (6 bases). The germline V gene has CDR1 MDHEN and CDR2 SYDVKM. The CDR3 spans 13 residues. Trimming pared 6 bases from V and 2 bases from J, leaving 10 bases between. The CDR3 spells CASRPTGNYGYTF. Here the CDR3 DNA reads TGTGCCAGCAGACCGACAGGCAACTATGGCTACACCTTC.